This TCR beta chain was identified in a study of blood T cell repertoires in COVID-19. Repertoires were generated with immunoSEQ multiplex PCR, while TCRdb's copy carries only in-frame clones and drops some. The sample carries about 76,000 clones, approximately 86% recorded once. Between the trimmed V and J ends, which lost 10 bases and 5 bases, there was a span of 20 bases. Germline V CDR1 and CDR2: WSHSY, SAAADI. This CDR3 has 15 amino acids. The sequenced sample was peripheral blood. The V call is TRBV10-2, the J call TRBJ2-2; possibly TRBD2 for D (7 bases). The receptor's source is a human donor in a cohort sampled during active COVID-19. As DNA, the CDR3 is TGCGCCACCGGGCCTACGGGGGGCTTAACCGGGGAGCTGTTTTTT. As protein: CATGPTGGLTGELFF.